This T cell receptor beta chain was obtained from a study of blood T cell repertoires in COVID-19. As for the study in general: The United States, Italy and Spain supplied acute and convalescent COVID-19 samples. T cells, B-cell-depleted T cells, or PBMCs provided the cDNA or gDNA that served as material.

In the source study's methods: Scientists estimated how many nucleated cells there were by amplifying reference gene primers. Assay used: immunoSEQ multiplex PCR; TCRdb lists only in-frame clones, some missing. Clonal size and the V and J genes are those of that table, whereas D and trimming came from the DNA. The sample consists of approximately 210,000 clones, around four fifths of them appearing once. CDR3 length: 15 residues. V shed 4 bases and J 3 bases; nucleotides not matched to a gene: 7. Germline V gene sequence: CDR1 SGHNT, CDR2 YYREEE (reference sequence). It was during active infection that Seattle patients were enrolled and then longitudinally followed.

The sequence came from a man between 60 and 75 years old with COVID-19, enrolled during active disease. The sample taken for sequencing was peripheral blood. The chain has TRBV5-4 and TRBJ1-1, with 9 bases matching TRBD1. The DNA for the CDR3 is TGTGCCAGCAGCCGGGACTGGACAGGGGACACTGAAGCTTTCTTT. Amino acids: CASSRDWTGDTEAFF. Full variable domain (rest looked up from reference TRBV5-4 and TRBJ1-1): ETGVTQSPTHLIKTRGQQVTLRCSSQSGHNTVSWYQQALGQGPQFIFQYYREEENGRGNFPPRFSGLQFPNYSSELNVNALELDDSALYLCASSRDWTGDTEAFFGQGTRLTVV.